Sequencing of this TCR beta chain was carried out in a study of blood T cell repertoires in COVID-19. About the research overall: Sources were T cells, B-cell-depleted T cells, or PBMCs; the material itself was cDNA or gDNA.

The CDR3 totals 14 residues. Per germline, CDR1 SGHRS and CDR2 YFSETQ. V shed 3 bases and J shed 7 bases, with 17 bases lying between them. Assay: immunoSEQ multiplex PCR; the TCRdb copy retains only in-frame clones and omits some. The table records roughly 100,000 clones, 70% to 85% of them present only once. Material for sequencing was peripheral blood. The sequence derives from a man aged 55-75 years with active or convalescent COVID-19. The chain uses TRBV5-1 and TRBJ2-7, with D maybe TRBD1 (6 bases). The CDR3 nucleotides are TGCGCCAGCAGCTCCGACAGGTCCTTGGGGGAGCAGTACTTC. Translation gives CASSSDRSLGEQYF.